This T cell receptor beta chain was recorded in a study of CD8 T cells in ankylosing spondylitis. General study points: Matched ankylosing spondylitis synovial fluid reportedly showed significant enrichment of disease-linked clones. Earlier authors reported some of these motif variants in reactive arthritis synovial fluid and blood. For ankylosing spondylitis blood, a TCR beta motif of fewer than 10 highly homologous variants appeared characteristic. Relatively scarce in peripheral blood, disease-linked clones were CD8+.

CDR3 length equals 14 residues. Germline CDR1 KGHDR, CDR2 SFDVKD. The germline V and J ends were trimmed by 4 bases and 4 bases, with 9 bases remaining between them. On this clonotype: Its antigen remains unknown.

Quantitative 5'-RACE with molecular barcodes was used to make the TCR beta libraries. TCRdb called the 5' RACE reads again in MiXCR, with one record for every CDR3 protein. The sample contains fewer than 500,000 distinct CDR3 sequences, 26% of which appear only once. This sequence originates from a male donor with ankylosing spondylitis. Sequencing input: blood, either unsorted or a sorted T cell fraction (not recorded which). The V and J genes are TRBV24-1 and TRBJ2-2, with D uncertain. The DNA for the CDR3 is TGTGCCACCAGTGACCCCGACCTCACCGGGGAGCTGTTTTTT. It is translated as CATSDPDLTGELFF.